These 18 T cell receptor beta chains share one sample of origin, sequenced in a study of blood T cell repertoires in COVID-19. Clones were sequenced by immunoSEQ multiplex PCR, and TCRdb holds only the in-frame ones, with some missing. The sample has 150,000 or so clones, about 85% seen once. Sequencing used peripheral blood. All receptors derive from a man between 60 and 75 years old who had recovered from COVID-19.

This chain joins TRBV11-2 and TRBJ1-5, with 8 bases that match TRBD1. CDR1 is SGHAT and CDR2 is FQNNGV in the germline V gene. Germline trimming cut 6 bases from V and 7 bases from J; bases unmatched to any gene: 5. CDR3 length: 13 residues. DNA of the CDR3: TGTGCCAGCAGTCAGGGGGCACAACAGCCCCAGCATTTT. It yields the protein CASSQGAQQPQHF.

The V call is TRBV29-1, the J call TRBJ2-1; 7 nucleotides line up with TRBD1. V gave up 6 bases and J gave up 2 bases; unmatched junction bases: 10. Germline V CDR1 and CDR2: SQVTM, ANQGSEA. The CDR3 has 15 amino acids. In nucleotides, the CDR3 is TGCAGCGTCGGAACAGGGGCGCCGACCTACAATGAGCAGTTCTTC. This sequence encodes CSVGTGAPTYNEQFF.

CDR3 coding DNA: TGTGCCAGCAGTGAATGGTCGAGGGGACAGGGGAGAAACACCATATATTTT. Translating it yields CASSEWSRGQGRNTIYF. The chain uses TRBV6-1 and TRBJ1-3; 10 bases align to TRBD1. CDR1 MNHNS and CDR2 SASEGT come from the germline V gene. V dropped 2 bases and J dropped 5; count of bases not matched to a gene: 9. The CDR3 extends over 17 amino acids.

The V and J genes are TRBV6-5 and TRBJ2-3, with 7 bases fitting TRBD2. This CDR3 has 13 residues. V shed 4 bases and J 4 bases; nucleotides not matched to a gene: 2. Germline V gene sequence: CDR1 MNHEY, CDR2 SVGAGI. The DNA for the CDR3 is TGTGCCAGCAGTTTACGGGAGGCAGATACGCAGTATTTT. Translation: CASSLREADTQYF.

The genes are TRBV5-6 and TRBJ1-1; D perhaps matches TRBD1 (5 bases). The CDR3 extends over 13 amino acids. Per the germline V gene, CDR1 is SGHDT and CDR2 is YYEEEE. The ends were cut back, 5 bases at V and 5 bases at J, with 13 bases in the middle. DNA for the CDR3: TGTGCCAGCAGTTTGCCGGGGGGGACTGAAGCTTTCTTT. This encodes CASSLPGGTEAFF.

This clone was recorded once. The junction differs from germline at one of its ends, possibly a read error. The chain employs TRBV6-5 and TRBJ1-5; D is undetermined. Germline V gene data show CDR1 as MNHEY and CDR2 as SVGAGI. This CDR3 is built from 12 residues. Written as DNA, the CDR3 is TGCGCCTCCACAGTTAGGAATCAGCCCCAGCATTTT. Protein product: CASTVRNQPQHF.

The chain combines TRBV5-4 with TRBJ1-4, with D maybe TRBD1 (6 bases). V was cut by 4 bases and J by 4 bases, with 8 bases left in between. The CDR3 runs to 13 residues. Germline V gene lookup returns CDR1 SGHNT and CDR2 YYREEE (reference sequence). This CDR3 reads CASSPQGNEKLFF. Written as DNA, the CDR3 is TGTGCCAGCAGCCCACAGGGTAATGAAAAACTGTTTTTT.

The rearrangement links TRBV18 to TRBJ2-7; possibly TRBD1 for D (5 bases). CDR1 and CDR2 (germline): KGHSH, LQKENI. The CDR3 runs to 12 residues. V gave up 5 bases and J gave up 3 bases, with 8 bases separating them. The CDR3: CASSTGVYEQYF. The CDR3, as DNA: TGTGCCAGCTCAACAGGAGTCTACGAGCAGTACTTC.

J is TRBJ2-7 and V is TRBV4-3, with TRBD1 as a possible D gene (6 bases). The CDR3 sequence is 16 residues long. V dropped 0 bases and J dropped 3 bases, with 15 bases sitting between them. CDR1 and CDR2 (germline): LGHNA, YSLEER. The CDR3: CASSQDLGASFYEQYF. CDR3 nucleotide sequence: TGCGCCAGCAGCCAAGATTTGGGGGCCTCGTTCTACGAGCAGTACTTC.

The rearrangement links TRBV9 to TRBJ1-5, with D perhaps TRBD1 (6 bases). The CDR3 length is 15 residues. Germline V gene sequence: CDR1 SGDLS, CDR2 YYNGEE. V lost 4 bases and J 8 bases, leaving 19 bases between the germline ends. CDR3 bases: TGTGCCAGCAGCCCGACAACAGGGCAGGGCGAGCCCCAGCATTTT. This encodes CASSPTTGQGEPQHF.

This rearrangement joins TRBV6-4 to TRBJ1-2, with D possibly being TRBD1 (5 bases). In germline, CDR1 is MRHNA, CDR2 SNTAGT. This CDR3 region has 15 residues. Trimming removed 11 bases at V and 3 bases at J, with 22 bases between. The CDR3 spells CAYGQGGARDYGYTF. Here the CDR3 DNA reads TGTGCCTACGGTCAGGGAGGGGCACGCGACTATGGCTACACCTTC.

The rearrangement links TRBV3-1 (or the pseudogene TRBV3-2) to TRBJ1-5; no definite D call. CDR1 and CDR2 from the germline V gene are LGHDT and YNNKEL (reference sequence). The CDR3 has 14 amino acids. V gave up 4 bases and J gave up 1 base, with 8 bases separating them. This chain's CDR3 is CASSPLASNQPQHF. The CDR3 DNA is TGTGCCAGCAGCCCTCTAGCAAGCAATCAGCCCCAGCATTTT.

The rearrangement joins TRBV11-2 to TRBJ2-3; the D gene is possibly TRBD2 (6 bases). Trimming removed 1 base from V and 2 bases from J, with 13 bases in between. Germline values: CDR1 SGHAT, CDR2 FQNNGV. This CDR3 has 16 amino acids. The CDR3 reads CASSLGGGGVTDTQYF. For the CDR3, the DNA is TGTGCCAGCAGCTTAGGTGGCGGCGGGGTCACAGATACGCAGTATTTT.

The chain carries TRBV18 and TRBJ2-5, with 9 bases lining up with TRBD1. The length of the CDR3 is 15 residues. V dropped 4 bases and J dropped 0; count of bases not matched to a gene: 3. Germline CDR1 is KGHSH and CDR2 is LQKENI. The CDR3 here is CASSRDRVNQETQYF. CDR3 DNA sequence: TGTGCCAGCTCACGGGACAGGGTTAACCAAGAGACCCAGTACTTC.

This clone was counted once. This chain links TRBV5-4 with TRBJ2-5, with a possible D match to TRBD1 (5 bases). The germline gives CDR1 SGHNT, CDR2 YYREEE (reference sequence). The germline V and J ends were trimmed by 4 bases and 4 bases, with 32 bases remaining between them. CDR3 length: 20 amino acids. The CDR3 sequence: CASSPPPGSQESNQIETQYF. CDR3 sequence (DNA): TGTGCCAGCAGCCCCCCCCCAGGGTCCCAGGAATCAAACCAAATAGAGACCCAGTACTTC. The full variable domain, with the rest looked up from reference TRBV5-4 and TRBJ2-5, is ETGVTQSPTHLIKTRGQQVTLRCSSQSGHNTVSWYQQALGQGPQFIFQYYREEENGRGNFPPRFSGLQFPNYSSELNVNALELDDSALYLCASSPPPGSQESNQIETQYFGPGTRLLVL.

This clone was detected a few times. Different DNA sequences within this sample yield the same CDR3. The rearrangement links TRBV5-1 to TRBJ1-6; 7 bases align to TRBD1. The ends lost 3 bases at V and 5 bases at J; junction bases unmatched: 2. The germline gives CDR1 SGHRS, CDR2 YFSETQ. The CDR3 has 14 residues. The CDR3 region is CASSSGTDNSPLHF. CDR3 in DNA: TGCGCCAGCAGCTCCGGGACAGATAATTCACCCCTCCACTTT.

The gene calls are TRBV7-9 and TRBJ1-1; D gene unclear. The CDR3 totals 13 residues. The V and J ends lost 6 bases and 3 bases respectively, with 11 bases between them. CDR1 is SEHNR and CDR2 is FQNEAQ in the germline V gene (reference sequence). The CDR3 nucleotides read TGTGCCAGCAGTCGTGGGCTATACACTGAAGCTTTCTTT. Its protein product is CASSRGLYTEAFF.

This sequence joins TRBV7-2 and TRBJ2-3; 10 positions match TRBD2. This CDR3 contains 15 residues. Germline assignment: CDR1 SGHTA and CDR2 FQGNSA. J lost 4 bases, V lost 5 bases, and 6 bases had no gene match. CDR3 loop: CASSQALAGSDTQYF. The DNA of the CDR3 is TGTGCCAGCAGCCAGGCACTAGCGGGATCAGATACGCAGTATTTT.